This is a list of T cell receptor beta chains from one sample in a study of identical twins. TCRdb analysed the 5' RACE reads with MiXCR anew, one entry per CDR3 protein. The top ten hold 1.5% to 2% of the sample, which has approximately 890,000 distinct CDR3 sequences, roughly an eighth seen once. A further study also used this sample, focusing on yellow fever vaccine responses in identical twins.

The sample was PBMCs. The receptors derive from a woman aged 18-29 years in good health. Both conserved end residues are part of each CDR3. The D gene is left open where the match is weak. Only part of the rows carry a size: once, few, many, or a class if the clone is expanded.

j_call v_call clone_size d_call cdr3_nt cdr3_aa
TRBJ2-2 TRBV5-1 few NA TGCGCCAGCAGCATACGGATGGCGGAAGACACCGGGGAGCTGTTTTTT CASSIRMAEDTGELFF
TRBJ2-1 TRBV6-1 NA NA TGTGCCAGCTGGGCGTCTAGCGCAAACAATGAGCAGTTCTTC CASWASSANNEQFF
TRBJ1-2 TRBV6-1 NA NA TGTGCCAGCAGGGGGACGGGAGCCGCATACTATGGCTACACCTTC CASRGTGAAYYGYTF
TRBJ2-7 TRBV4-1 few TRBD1 TGCGCCAGCAGCCAAAGTCCCACAGGGGTCTACGAGCAGTACTTC CASSQSPTGVYEQYF
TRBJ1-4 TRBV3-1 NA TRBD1 TGTGCCAGCAGCCAAGTAAGACAGGGGATCGGAAAACTGTTTTTT CASSQVRQGIGKLFF
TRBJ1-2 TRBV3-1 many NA TGTGCCAGCAGCCAAGACTATGGCTACACCTTC CASSQDYGYTF
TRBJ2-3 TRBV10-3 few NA TGTGCCATCAGCGTTGGGCCGGGACTTGGCACAGATACGCAGTATTTT CAISVGPGLGTDTQYF
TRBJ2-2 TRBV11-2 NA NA TGTGCCAGCAGATCCGGTCTACAGACCGGGGAGCTGTTTTTT CASRSGLQTGELFF
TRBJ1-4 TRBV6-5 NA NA TGTGCCAGCAGTTACTCGCACAGTTATAATGAAAAACTGTTTTTT CASSYSHSYNEKLFF
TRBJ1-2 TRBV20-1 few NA TGCAGTGCTAGAGATCCGGGGGCGCGGGGCTACACCTTC CSARDPGARGYTF
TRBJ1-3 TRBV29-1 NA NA TGCAGCGTTGAACTCTTCGGAGAAGGAAACACCATATATTTT CSVELFGEGNTIYF
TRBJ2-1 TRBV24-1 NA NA TGTGCCACCAGTGATTTCAGAGCGGGCGCATACAATGAGCAGTTCTTC CATSDFRAGAYNEQFF
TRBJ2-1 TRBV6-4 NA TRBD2 TGTGCCAGCAGGACAGGGTGGAATCCGGGACTAGCGGGATCCCATGAGCAGTTCTTC CASRTGWNPGLAGSHEQFF
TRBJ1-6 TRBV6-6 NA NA TGTGCCAGCAGCTTTCCTGGGGATAGAGGTTCACCCCTCCACTTT CASSFPGDRGSPLHF
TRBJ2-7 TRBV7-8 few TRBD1 TGTGCCAGCAGCTTAGCCTCCGGGACAGGGGGCTTGAACGAGCAGTACTTC CASSLASGTGGLNEQYF
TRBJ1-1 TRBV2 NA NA TGTGCCAGCAGTGAAGCGGGGGGAGAGTATGAAGCTTTCTTT CASSEAGGEYEAFF
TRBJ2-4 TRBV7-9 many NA TGTGCCAGCAGCTTACGGGAGTTAGGACCGCAAAACATTCAGTACTTC CASSLRELGPQNIQYF
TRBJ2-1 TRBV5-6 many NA TGTGCCAGCAGCGGGGCCGGTTTGGGCAATGAGCAGTTCTTC CASSGAGLGNEQFF
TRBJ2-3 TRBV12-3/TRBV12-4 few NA TGTGCCAGCAGTTTGAACGGGGCGGCTAGCACAGATACGCAGTATTTT CASSLNGAASTDTQYF
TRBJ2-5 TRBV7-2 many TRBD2 TGTGCCAGCAGCTTACCGTTGAAGCGGGAGAGCCAAGAGACCCAGTACTTC CASSLPLKRESQETQYF
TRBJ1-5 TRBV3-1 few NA TGTGCCAGCAGCCAGAGTTATAGTCGCAATCAGCCCCAGCATTTT CASSQSYSRNQPQHF
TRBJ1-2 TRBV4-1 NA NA TGCGCCAGCAGCCAAGAGGGGGGAGGCAGGGGAGGAGGAGGCTACACCTTC CASSQEGGGRGGGGYTF
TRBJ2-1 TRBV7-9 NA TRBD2 TGTGCCAGCAGCTCCCCCGGGACTAGCTGGATTGAGCAGTTCTTC CASSSPGTSWIEQFF
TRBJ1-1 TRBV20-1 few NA TGCAGTGCTAGTACGGGTTACACTGAAGCTTTCTTT CSASTGYTEAFF
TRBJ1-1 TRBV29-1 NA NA TGCAGCGTTGAATCTACTGAAGCTTTCTTT CSVESTEAFF
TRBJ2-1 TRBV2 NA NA TGTGCCAGCAGGATGACGAGATCACTAGCTCGGAAAAACAATGAGCAGTTCTTC CASRMTRSLARKNNEQFF
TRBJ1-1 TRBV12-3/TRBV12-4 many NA TGTGCCAGCAGTTTAAGTAGGGGATTGGGGACTGAAGCTTTCTTT CASSLSRGLGTEAFF
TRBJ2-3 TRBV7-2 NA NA TGTGCCAGCAGCTTAGATTTGTTAGGGCGCACAGATACGCAGTATTTT CASSLDLLGRTDTQYF
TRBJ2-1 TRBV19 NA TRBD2 TGTGCCAGTCGCACTAGCGGGAGGGCCGATAGCTCCTACAATGAGCAGTTCTTC CASRTSGRADSSYNEQFF
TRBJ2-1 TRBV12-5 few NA TGTGCTAGTGGTTTGGTAGGGGCCTACAATGAGCAGTTCTTC CASGLVGAYNEQFF
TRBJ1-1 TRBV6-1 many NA TGTGCCAGCAGCGACGAGGGGAACACTGAAGCTTTCTTT CASSDEGNTEAFF
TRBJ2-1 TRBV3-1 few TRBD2 TGTGCCAGCAGCCAAGATGGCGGGGGTGGTGAGCAGTTCTTC CASSQDGGGGEQFF
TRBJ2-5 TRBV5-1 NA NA TGCGCCAGCAGCTTAGAGCCACTTCCACAAGAGACCCAGTACTTC CASSLEPLPQETQYF
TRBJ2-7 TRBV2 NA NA TGTGCCAGCAGTGAAGACTCACTCTCCTACGAGCAGTACTTC CASSEDSLSYEQYF
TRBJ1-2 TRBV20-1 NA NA TGCAGTGCTAGACCCCAGGGGTATGGCTACACCTTC CSARPQGYGYTF
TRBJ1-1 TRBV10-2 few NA TGCGCCAGCAGTGAGTCGGGCAGGGTGGCTGAAGCTTTCTTT CASSESGRVAEAFF
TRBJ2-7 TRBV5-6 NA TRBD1 TGTGCCAGCAGCTCGACCGGGACAGGGGGAGAATTAAACTACGAGCAGTACTTC CASSSTGTGGELNYEQYF
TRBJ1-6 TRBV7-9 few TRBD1 TGTGCCAGCAGCCCACAGGGGGTGGAAAATTCACCCCTCCACTTT CASSPQGVENSPLHF
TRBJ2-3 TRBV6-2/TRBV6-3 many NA TGTGCCAGCAGAAACGGACATAGCACAGATACGCAGTATTTT CASRNGHSTDTQYF
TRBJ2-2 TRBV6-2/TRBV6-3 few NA TGTGCCAGCAGTTACGGGTCAGCGAACACCGGGGAGCTGTTTTTT CASSYGSANTGELFF
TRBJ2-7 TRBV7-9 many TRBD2 TGTGCCAGCAGCTTGGGGGGGGTCGAGCAGTACTTC CASSLGGVEQYF
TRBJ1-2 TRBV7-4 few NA TGTGCCAGCAGCTTTGACCCTCATGGCTACACCTTC CASSFDPHGYTF
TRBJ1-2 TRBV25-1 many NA TGTGCCAGCAGTACCAATTATGGCTACACCTTC CASSTNYGYTF
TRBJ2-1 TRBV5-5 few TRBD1 TGTGCCAGCAGCTTAACCCCGGGACAGGGGGAGCAGTTCTTC CASSLTPGQGEQFF
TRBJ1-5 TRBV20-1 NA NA TGCAGTGCTAGAGGAAGGGGCGGGCGGGACAATCAGCCCCAGCATTTT CSARGRGGRDNQPQHF